This TCR beta chain comes out of a study of blood T cell repertoires in COVID-19. Overall study context: Two negative PCRs, clearance, or symptom resolution had been documented for recovered Cohort 3 donors. In each case, the material was cDNA or gDNA derived from T cells, B-cell-depleted T cells, or PBMCs.

Germline V lookup: CDR1 MGHRA, CDR2 YSYEKL. The length of the CDR3 is 19 residues. V was clipped by 0 bases and J by 6 bases; unmatched bases: 15. Recruits, aged roughly 18 to 89 years, lived in 20 to 30 US areas. Membership in each cohort depended on participant-reported clinical history. TCRdb's copy holds only in-frame clones and misses some; the assay was immunoSEQ multiplex PCR. The sample records 330,000 or so clones, more than 70% being singletons. This receptor was identified in a man between 35 and 55 years old in a cohort exposed to, infected with or recovered from COVID-19 (not recorded which). This chain joins TRBV4-1 and TRBJ2-1, with 9 bases aligning to TRBD2. Sequencing was done on a sample of PBMCs or T cells enriched from blood (not recorded which). CDR3: CASSQDRSASGIFFNEQFF. Here the CDR3 DNA reads TGCGCCAGCAGCCAAGATAGGTCGGCTAGCGGGATTTTTTTCAATGAGCAGTTCTTC.